The present T cell receptor (beta chain) was sequenced within a study of blood T cell repertoires in COVID-19. This CDR3 has 17 amino acids. V was clipped by 3 bases and J by 5 bases, with 20 bases between them. Looked up from germline, CDR1 is LNHDA and CDR2 is SQIVND (reference sequence). Repertoires were generated with immunoSEQ multiplex PCR, while TCRdb's copy carries only in-frame clones and drops some. The data contain around 100,000 clones, approximately 84% of them singletons. The sequenced material came from peripheral blood. The J gene is TRBJ2-1, the V gene TRBV19, with a possible D match to TRBD1 (6 bases). The TCR sequence derives from a woman in her forties with acute or convalescent COVID-19. The CDR3 sequence: CASSMAPQGRGNNEQFF. CDR3 coding DNA: TGTGCCAGTAGTATGGCCCCCCAGGGCAGGGGTAACAATGAGCAGTTCTTC.